These T cell receptor beta chains were read from a single sample in a study of T cell repertoires in cytomegalovirus infection. TCRdb independently ran MiXCR on the reads; one entry per CDR3 protein. Altogether 740,000 or so distinct CDR3 sequences are present, approximately 34% being singletons, with the ten largest covering under 3%. The specimen sequenced was PBMCs. The source is a human donor in good health (CMV status not recorded). Some clones in this sample may be carry-over from other donors' samples. Each CDR3 is given with its conserved first and last residue. D genes are given only for firm matches. A row's size may be missing; if present it is once, few, many or a size class.

D: .
size: .
V: TRBV6-6
J: TRBJ2-1
DNA: TGTGCCAGCAGTCCTACGGAGGGGAAATTTGGGGGTGAGCAGTTCTTC
CDR3: CASSPTEGKFGGEQFF

D: TRBD1
size: few
V: TRBV7-6
J: TRBJ2-3
DNA: TGTGCCAGCAGCTCCCCGACAGGGCACAGCACAGATACGCAGTATTTT
CDR3: CASSSPTGHSTDTQYF

D: .
size: .
V: TRBV7-9
J: TRBJ1-2
DNA: TGTGCCAGCAGCTCCGACAGGTCGACTAACTATGGCTACACCTTC
CDR3: CASSSDRSTNYGYTF

D: .
size: .
V: TRBV15
J: TRBJ1-5
DNA: TGTGCCACCAGCAGAGGGTTAGGGAGTAGCAATCAGCCCCAGCATTTT
CDR3: CATSRGLGSSNQPQHF

D: .
size: few
V: TRBV7-9
J: TRBJ1-3
DNA: TGTGCCAGCACCTGGGACCTACCAGGGTATCCTGGAAACACCATATATTTT
CDR3: CASTWDLPGYPGNTIYF

D: TRBD1
size: .
V: TRBV28
J: TRBJ1-5
DNA: TGTGCCAGCAGTTCCTTTAGTCCCCGGGACAGTACAAATCAGCCCCAGCATTTT
CDR3: CASSSFSPRDSTNQPQHF

D: .
size: .
V: TRBV28
J: TRBJ2-2
DNA: TGTGCCAGCAGTTTTTGGCGGGGGAACACCGGGGAGCTGTTTTTT
CDR3: CASSFWRGNTGELFF

D: TRBD1
size: .
V: TRBV29-1
J: TRBJ2-1
DNA: TGCAGCGTTGGCAGACAGGGAGATGAGCAGTTCTTC
CDR3: CSVGRQGDEQFF

D: .
size: few
V: TRBV20-1
J: TRBJ2-4
DNA: TGCAGTGCTAGGGACAGAGGACTAGCCAAAAACATTCAGTACTTC
CDR3: CSARDRGLAKNIQYF

D: .
size: .
V: TRBV25-1
J: TRBJ2-7
DNA: TGTGCCAGCAGTGCCTACCTCCGGGACGAGCAGTACTTC
CDR3: CASSAYLRDEQYF

D: .
size: many
V: TRBV7-2
J: TRBJ1-3
DNA: TGTGCCAGCAGCTTAGTGATTCCAGGGAGCTCTGGAAACACCATATATTTT
CDR3: CASSLVIPGSSGNTIYF

D: TRBD1
size: .
V: TRBV5-6
J: TRBJ2-2
DNA: TGTGCCAGCAGAACGGGACAGTACTTCACCGGGGAGCTGTTTTTT
CDR3: CASRTGQYFTGELFF

D: TRBD1
size: .
V: TRBV27
J: TRBJ2-3
DNA: TGTGCCAGCGGAACGACAGGGTCAGATACGCAGTATTTT
CDR3: CASGTTGSDTQYF

D: .
size: few
V: TRBV4-1
J: TRBJ2-6
DNA: TGCGCCAGCAGCGCCCGACACTTCTCTGGGGCCAACGTCCTGACTTTC
CDR3: CASSARHFSGANVLTF

D: .
size: .
V: TRBV7-9
J: TRBJ2-7
DNA: TGTGCCAGCAGCTTGGAGGGGGTAGTAGCCTACGAGCAGTACTTC
CDR3: CASSLEGVVAYEQYF

D: .
size: .
V: TRBV12-3/TRBV12-4
J: TRBJ2-7
DNA: TGTGCCAGCAGTTTAGTCCCCACTAGCTTCTCCTACGAGCAGTACTTC
CDR3: CASSLVPTSFSYEQYF

D: .
size: few
V: TRBV7-3
J: TRBJ2-1
DNA: TGTGCCAGCAGCTCTACCCTTGGGTCGGAGCAGTTCTTC
CDR3: CASSSTLGSEQFF

D: TRBD2
size: few
V: TRBV19
J: TRBJ2-3
DNA: TGTGCCAGTAGTGTGACTAGCGGGGGTACAGATACGCAGTATTTT
CDR3: CASSVTSGGTDTQYF

D: .
size: .
V: TRBV19
J: TRBJ1-5
DNA: TGTGCCAGTAGAGAGAGACGGGGAAATCAGCCCCAGCATTTT
CDR3: CASRERRGNQPQHF

D: TRBD1
size: .
V: TRBV30
J: TRBJ2-7
DNA: TGTGCCTGGAATACTGGGACAGCGGTCTCCTACGAGCAGTACTTC
CDR3: CAWNTGTAVSYEQYF

D: .
size: .
V: TRBV6-4
J: TRBJ1-1
DNA: TGTGCCAGCAGCCGACGGGGGGGGGCCCCCACTGAAGCTTTCTTT
CDR3: CASSRRGGAPTEAFF

D: TRBD1
size: few
V: TRBV7-8
J: TRBJ1-6
DNA: TGTGCCAGCAGCTTAGAGAGGACAGGCAATTCACCCCTCCACTTT
CDR3: CASSLERTGNSPLHF

D: TRBD2
size: .
V: TRBV20-1
J: TRBJ2-2
DNA: TGCAGTGCTAGTGGCGCTAGCGGGAGAATCGGGGAGCTGTTTTTT
CDR3: CSASGASGRIGELFF

D: .
size: few
V: TRBV4-2
J: TRBJ2-7
DNA: TGTGCCAGCAGCCAAGAAGGACACACTGAGTACGAGCAGTACTTC
CDR3: CASSQEGHTEYEQYF

D: .
size: few
V: TRBV28
J: TRBJ1-2
DNA: TGTGCCAGCAGCCGCTATGGCTACACCTTC
CDR3: CASSRYGYTF

D: .
size: few
V: TRBV28
J: TRBJ2-1
DNA: TGTGCCAGCAGTTTAATAAGTGTGGCGGCTGAGCAGTTCTTC
CDR3: CASSLISVAAEQFF

D: .
size: few
V: TRBV4-1
J: TRBJ1-4
DNA: TGCGCCAGCAGCCAAGTTTTAGGGGGGAATGAAAAACTGTTTTTT
CDR3: CASSQVLGGNEKLFF

D: .
size: .
V: TRBV24-1
J: TRBJ2-7
DNA: TGTGCCACCAGTGAACCGGGCCTCCCCTACGAGCAGTACTTC
CDR3: CATSEPGLPYEQYF

D: .
size: .
V: TRBV7-9
J: TRBJ1-2
DNA: TGTGCCAGCAGCCTCCTGCCAAGGATGGAAGGGAACGGCTACCCCTTC
CDR3: CASSLLPRMEGNGYPF

D: .
size: .
V: TRBV29-1
J: TRBJ1-2
DNA: TGCAGCGGGGGACCCGAGGAGGGCGGCTACACCTTC
CDR3: CSGGPEEGGYTF

D: .
size: .
V: TRBV19
J: TRBJ2-2
DNA: TGTGCCAGTAGCCTAGGGGCAGCGAGCACCGGGGAGCTGTTTTTT
CDR3: CASSLGAASTGELFF

D: .
size: .
V: TRBV10-3
J: TRBJ2-3
DNA: TGTGCCGTCGGATCGGGAGTTACAGATACGCAGTATTTT
CDR3: CAVGSGVTDTQYF

D: TRBD2
size: few
V: TRBV11-2
J: TRBJ2-1
DNA: TGTGCCAGCAGCCCTCGAAGGACTAGCACCTACAATGAGCAGTTCTTC
CDR3: CASSPRRTSTYNEQFF

D: TRBD2
size: few
V: TRBV6-5
J: TRBJ2-1
DNA: TGTGCCAGCAGTTCTTTTCAAGGGGAGGGCCAGTTCTTC
CDR3: CASSSFQGEGQFF

D: TRBD1
size: .
V: TRBV5-6
J: TRBJ2-1
DNA: TGTGCCAGCAGCCCCACAACAGGGGAAGTTTACAATGAGCAGTTCTTC
CDR3: CASSPTTGEVYNEQFF

D: TRBD1
size: few
V: TRBV19
J: TRBJ1-4
DNA: TGTGCCAGTAGTATACTCCGGGGGGACAGGATGTCACACGATGAAAAACTGTTTTTT
CDR3: CASSILRGDRMSHDEKLFF

D: TRBD2
size: few
V: TRBV14
J: TRBJ2-3
DNA: TGTGCCAGCAGCCAAGATTTCGGGGGGAGCCGCACAGATACGCAGTATTTT
CDR3: CASSQDFGGSRTDTQYF

D: .
size: .
V: TRBV6-2/TRBV6-3
J: TRBJ2-1
DNA: TGTGCCAGCACCGAGGCCGGGCAGGGGGGCCTATCTAAGCAGTTCTTC
CDR3: CASTEAGQGGLSKQFF

D: TRBD1
size: .
V: TRBV3-1
J: TRBJ1-2
DNA: TGTGCCAGCAGCCCAGGAAGACAGGGGATCTATGGCTACACCTTC
CDR3: CASSPGRQGIYGYTF

D: TRBD2
size: .
V: TRBV29-1
J: TRBJ2-1
DNA: TGCAGCGTTGAGGGTTGGCGGGGGTACAATGAGCAGTTCTTC
CDR3: CSVEGWRGYNEQFF

D: .
size: once
V: TRBV28
J: TRBJ2-7
DNA: TGTGCCAGCACCTGGGAGGGACATCCTTCCTACGAGCAGTACTTC
CDR3: CASTWEGHPSYEQYF

D: .
size: few
V: TRBV5-1
J: TRBJ2-2
DNA: TGCGCCAGCAGCTTAGGGGAAACGAACACCGGGGAGCTGTTTTTT
CDR3: CASSLGETNTGELFF

D: TRBD2
size: .
V: TRBV19
J: TRBJ2-7
DNA: TGTGCCAGTAGTTCCGGACACGGGACTACCTACGAGCAGTACTTC
CDR3: CASSSGHGTTYEQYF

D: TRBD2
size: .
V: TRBV7-9
J: TRBJ2-1
DNA: TGTGCCACGGTAACTAGCGGGGGTTACAATGAGCAGTTCTTC
CDR3: CATVTSGGYNEQFF

D: TRBD1
size: once
V: TRBV12-3/TRBV12-4
J: TRBJ1-2
DNA: TGTGCCAGCAGTTCCGGAGGAACAGGGGCCTACTATGGCTACACCTTC
CDR3: CASSSGGTGAYYGYTF

D: TRBD1
size: few
V: TRBV2
J: TRBJ2-1
DNA: TGTGCCAGCAGGGGGTCACAGGGGGTTCTCAATGAGCAGTTCTTC
CDR3: CASRGSQGVLNEQFF

D: TRBD2
size: .
V: TRBV30
J: TRBJ2-1
DNA: TGTGCCTGGAGTCCATCCGGGACTAGCGGGGGTCCGGTTTATGCTGAGCAGTTCTTC
CDR3: CAWSPSGTSGGPVYAEQFF

D: .
size: few
V: TRBV10-2
J: TRBJ1-1
DNA: TGCGCCAGCGGTGGTGCCACTGAAGCTTTCTTT
CDR3: CASGGATEAFF

D: TRBD2
size: .
V: TRBV7-6
J: TRBJ2-7
DNA: TGTGCCACCAGCGGGAATTTTTACGCCGACGAGCAGTACTTC
CDR3: CATSGNFYADEQYF

D: TRBD1
size: .
V: TRBV20-1
J: TRBJ2-1
DNA: TGCAGTGCTAGCGGGGACAGGGGTTCCTACAATGAGCAGTTCTTC
CDR3: CSASGDRGSYNEQFF

D: .
size: .
V: TRBV11-2
J: TRBJ2-1
DNA: TGTGCCAGCAGAGGAGGGCCCCAATACAATGAGCAGTTCTTC
CDR3: CASRGGPQYNEQFF

D: TRBD2
size: few
V: TRBV9
J: TRBJ2-7
DNA: TGTGCCAGCAGCGCTAGCGGGGGTAGCTCCTACGAGCAGTACTTC
CDR3: CASSASGGSSYEQYF

D: .
size: .
V: TRBV20-1
J: TRBJ1-5
DNA: TGCAGTGCTAGAGTACGTCAGGGCTACAATCAGCCCCAGCATTTT
CDR3: CSARVRQGYNQPQHF

D: TRBD2
size: few
V: TRBV29-1
J: TRBJ2-1
DNA: TGCAGCGGTGGACCGGGACTAGCCTACAATGAGCAGTTCTTC
CDR3: CSGGPGLAYNEQFF

D: .
size: few
V: TRBV29-1
J: TRBJ2-3
DNA: TGCAGCGTTGAAAGGGCACTGACGCAGTATTTT
CDR3: CSVERALTQYF

D: TRBD2
size: .
V: TRBV29-1
J: TRBJ2-1
DNA: TGCAGCGTTGAGGTGGTGGGAGGGCGCAATGAGCAGTTCTTC
CDR3: CSVEVVGGRNEQFF

D: .
size: few
V: TRBV6-1
J: TRBJ2-7
DNA: TGTGCCAGCAGCTACGGACAGCCCTACGAGCAGTACTTC
CDR3: CASSYGQPYEQYF

D: .
size: .
V: TRBV18
J: TRBJ2-1
DNA: TGTGCCAGCTCACCGTACAGGGCGTCCTACAATGAGCAGTTCTTC
CDR3: CASSPYRASYNEQFF

D: .
size: few
V: TRBV28
J: TRBJ1-1
DNA: TGTGCCAGCAGTTCAGGGGTTTTGGCCACTGAAGCTTTCTTT
CDR3: CASSSGVLATEAFF